Sequencing of this T cell receptor beta chain was carried out in a study of shared T cell receptors in the human thymus. The CDR3 has 14 residues. Per the germline V gene, CDR1 is SGHNT and CDR2 is YYREEE (reference sequence). V lost 4 bases to trimming and J lost 5 bases, with 15 bases between them. Clones were read by immunoSEQ multiplex PCR, and TCRdb kept only the in-frame ones, dropping some. The sample lists about 660,000 clones; approximately 90% were seen once. This clone was observed a handful of times. These data also formed part of another study, on human thymus T cells. That paper states: Healthy Finnish infants undergoing corrective surgery for congenital heart defects were used as donors. Thymic resections from corrective heart surgery supplied the tissue. Within thymic and blood repertoires, V and J gene usage appeared to be biased. In unrelated individuals, thymic repertoires overlapped highly, according to related research.

Sequenced material: thymocytes. The genes are TRBV5-4 and TRBJ1-1, with TRBD1 as a possible D gene (5 bases). The receptor was isolated from a boy less than two years old with a congenital heart defect. The chain's CDR3 is CASSGDGGETEAFF. CDR3 nucleotide sequence: TGTGCCAGCAGCGGTGATGGGGGGGAAACTGAAGCTTTCTTT.